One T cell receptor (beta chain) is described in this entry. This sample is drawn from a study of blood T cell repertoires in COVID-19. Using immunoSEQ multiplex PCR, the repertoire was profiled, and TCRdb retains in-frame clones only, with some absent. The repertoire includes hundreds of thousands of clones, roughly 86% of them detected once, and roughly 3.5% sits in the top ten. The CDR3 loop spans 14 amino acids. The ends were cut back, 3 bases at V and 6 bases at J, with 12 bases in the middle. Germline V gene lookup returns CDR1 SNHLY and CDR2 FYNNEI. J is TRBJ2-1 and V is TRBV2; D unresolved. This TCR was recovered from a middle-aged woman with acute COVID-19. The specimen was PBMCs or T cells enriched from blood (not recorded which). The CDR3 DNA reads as TGTGCCAGCAGTGACCCTGCTAGTCCCAATGAGCAGTTCTTC. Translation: CASSDPASPNEQFF.